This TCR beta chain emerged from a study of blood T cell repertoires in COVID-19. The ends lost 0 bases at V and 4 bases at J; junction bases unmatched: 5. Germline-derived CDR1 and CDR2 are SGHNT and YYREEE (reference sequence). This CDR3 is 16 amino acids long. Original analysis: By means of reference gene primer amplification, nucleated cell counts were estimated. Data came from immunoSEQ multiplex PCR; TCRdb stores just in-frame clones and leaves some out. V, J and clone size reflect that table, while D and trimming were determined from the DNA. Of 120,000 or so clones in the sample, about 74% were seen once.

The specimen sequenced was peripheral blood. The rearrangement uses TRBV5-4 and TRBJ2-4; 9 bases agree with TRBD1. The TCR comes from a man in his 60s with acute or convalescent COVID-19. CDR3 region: CASSLAPGTGKNIQYF. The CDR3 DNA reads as TGTGCCAGCAGCTTGGCCCCCGGGACAGGGAAAAACATTCAGTACTTC.